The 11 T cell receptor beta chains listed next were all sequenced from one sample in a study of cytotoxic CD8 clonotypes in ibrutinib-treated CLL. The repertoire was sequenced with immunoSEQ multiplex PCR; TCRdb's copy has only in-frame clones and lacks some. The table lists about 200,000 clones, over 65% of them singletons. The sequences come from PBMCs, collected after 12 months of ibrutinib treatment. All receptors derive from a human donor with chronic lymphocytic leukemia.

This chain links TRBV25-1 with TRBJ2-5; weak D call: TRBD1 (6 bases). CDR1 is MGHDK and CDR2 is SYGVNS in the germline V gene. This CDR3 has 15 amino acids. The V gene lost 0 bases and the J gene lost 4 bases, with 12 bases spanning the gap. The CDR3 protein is CASSEYQGLGETQYF. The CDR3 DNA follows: TGTGCCAGCAGTGAATATCAGGGGCTAGGAGAGACCCAGTACTTC.

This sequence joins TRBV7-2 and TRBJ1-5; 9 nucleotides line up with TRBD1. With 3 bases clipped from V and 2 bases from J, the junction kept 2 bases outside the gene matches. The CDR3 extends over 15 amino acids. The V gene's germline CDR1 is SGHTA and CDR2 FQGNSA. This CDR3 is CASSFRTGGNQPQHF. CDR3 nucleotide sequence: TGTGCCAGCAGCTTTAGGACAGGGGGCAATCAGCCCCAGCATTTT.

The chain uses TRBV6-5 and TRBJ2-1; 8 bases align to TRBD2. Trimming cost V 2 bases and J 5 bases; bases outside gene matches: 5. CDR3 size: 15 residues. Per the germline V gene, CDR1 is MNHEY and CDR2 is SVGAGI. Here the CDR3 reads CASSYQAGVHNEQFF. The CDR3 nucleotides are TGTGCCAGCAGTTACCAAGCGGGAGTCCACAATGAGCAGTTCTTC.

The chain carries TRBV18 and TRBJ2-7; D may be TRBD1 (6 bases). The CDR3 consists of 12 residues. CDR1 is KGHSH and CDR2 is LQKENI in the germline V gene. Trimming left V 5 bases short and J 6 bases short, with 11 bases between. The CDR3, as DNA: TGTGCCAGCTCATTACAGGGACCCGAGCAGTACTTC. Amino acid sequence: CASSLQGPEQYF.

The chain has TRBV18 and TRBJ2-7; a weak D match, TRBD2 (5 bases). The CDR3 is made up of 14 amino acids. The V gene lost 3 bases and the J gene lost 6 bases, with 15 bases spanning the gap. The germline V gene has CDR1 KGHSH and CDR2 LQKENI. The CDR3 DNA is TGTGCCAGCTCACCTTTGGAGGCTAGAGGCGAGCAGTACTTC. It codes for CASSPLEARGEQYF.

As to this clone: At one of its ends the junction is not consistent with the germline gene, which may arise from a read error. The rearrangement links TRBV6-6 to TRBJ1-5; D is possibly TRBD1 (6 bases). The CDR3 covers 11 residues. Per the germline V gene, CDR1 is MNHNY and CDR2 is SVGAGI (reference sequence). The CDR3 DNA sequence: TGTGCCAGTACAAAGGGGGACGCCGGATATTTT. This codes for CASTKGDAGYF.

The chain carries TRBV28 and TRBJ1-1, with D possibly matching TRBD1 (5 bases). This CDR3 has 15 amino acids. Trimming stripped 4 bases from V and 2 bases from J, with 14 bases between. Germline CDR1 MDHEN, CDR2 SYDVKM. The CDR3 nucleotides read TGTGCCAGCAGTTCGTCCCAGGGAAGAAACACTGAAGCTTTCTTT. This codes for CASSSSQGRNTEAFF.

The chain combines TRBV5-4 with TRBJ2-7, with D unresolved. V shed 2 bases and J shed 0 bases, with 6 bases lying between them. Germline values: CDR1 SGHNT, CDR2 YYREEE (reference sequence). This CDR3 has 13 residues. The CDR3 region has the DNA TGTGCCAGCAGCTTTGAAAACTCCTACGAGCAGTACTTC. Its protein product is CASSFENSYEQYF.

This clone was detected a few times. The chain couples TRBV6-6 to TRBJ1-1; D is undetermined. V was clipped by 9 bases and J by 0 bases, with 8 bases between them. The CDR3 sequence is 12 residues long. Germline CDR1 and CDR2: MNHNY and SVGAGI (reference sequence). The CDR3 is CASRSMNTEAFF. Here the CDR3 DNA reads TGTGCCAGTAGGTCAATGAACACTGAAGCTTTCTTT.

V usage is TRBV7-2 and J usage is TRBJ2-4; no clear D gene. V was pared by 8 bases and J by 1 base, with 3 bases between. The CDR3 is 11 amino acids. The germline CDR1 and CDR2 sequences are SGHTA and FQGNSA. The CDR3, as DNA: TGTGCCAGCTCGGCCAAAAACATTCAGTACTTC. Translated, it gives CASSAKNIQYF.

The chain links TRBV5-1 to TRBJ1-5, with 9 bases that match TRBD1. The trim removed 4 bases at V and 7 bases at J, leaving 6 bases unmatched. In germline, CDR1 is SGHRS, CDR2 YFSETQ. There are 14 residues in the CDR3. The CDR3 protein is CASSPHRGQQPQHF. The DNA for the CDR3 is TGCGCCAGCAGCCCTCACAGGGGGCAGCAGCCCCAGCATTTT.